This entry concerns a single T cell receptor beta chain. This entry comes from a study of blood T cell repertoires in COVID-19. Study-level background: T cells, B-cell-depleted T cells, or PBMCs supplied cDNA or gDNA.

Original methodology: Reference gene primers were amplified, and this amplification served to estimate nucleated cell counts. Libraries were prepared by immunoSEQ multiplex PCR; TCRdb keeps only in-frame clonotypes and omits some of them. V, J and clone size are those of that table, while D and trimming were read from the DNA. The data contain about 97,000 clones, 84% of them singletons. The sequence was collected from a man between 35 and 55 years old with active or convalescent COVID-19. The sequenced material came from peripheral blood.

CDR3: CASSSEHANYGYTF. The DNA of the CDR3 is TGTGCCAGCAGCTCAGAACATGCTAACTATGGCTACACCTTC. The gene calls are TRBV7-9 and TRBJ1-2; D ambiguous. Germline V gives CDR1 SEHNR, CDR2 FQNEAQ (reference sequence). CDR3 size: 14 residues. V was clipped by 4 bases and J by 0 bases, with 9 bases between them.